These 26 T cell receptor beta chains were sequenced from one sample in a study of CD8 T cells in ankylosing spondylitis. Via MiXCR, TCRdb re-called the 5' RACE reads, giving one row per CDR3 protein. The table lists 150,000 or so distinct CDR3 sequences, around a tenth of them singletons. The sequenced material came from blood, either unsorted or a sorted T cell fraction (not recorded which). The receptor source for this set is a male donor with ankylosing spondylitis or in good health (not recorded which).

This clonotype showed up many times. This CDR3 is CASSYGRDTTEAFF. Here the CDR3 DNA reads TGTGCCAGCAGTTACGGCCGGGACACTACTGAAGCTTTCTTT. The V and J genes are TRBV6-5 and TRBJ1-1; perhaps TRBD1 as D (6 bases). The CDR3 has 14 amino acids. Germline V gene lookup returns CDR1 MNHEY and CDR2 SVGAGI. The germline V and J ends were trimmed by 2 bases and 5 bases, with 12 bases remaining between them.

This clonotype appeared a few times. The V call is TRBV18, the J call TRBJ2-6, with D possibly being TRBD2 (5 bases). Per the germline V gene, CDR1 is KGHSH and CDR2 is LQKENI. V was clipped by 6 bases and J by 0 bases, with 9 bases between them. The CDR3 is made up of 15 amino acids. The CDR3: CASSQTSSGANVLTF. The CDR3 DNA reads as TGTGCCAGCTCCCAAACTAGCTCTGGGGCCAACGTCCTGACTTTC.

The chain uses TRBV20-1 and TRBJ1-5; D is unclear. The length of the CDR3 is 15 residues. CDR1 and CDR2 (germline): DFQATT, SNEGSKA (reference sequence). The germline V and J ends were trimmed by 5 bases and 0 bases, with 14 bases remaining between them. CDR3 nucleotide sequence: TGCAGTGCTTCCGAACTAGTCTATAGCAATCAGCCCCAGCATTTT. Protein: CSASELVYSNQPQHF.

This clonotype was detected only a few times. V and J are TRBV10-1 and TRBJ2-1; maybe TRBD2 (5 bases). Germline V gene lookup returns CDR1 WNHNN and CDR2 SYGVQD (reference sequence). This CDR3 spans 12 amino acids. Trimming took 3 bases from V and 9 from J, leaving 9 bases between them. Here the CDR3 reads CASSDLASEQFF. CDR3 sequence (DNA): TGCGCCAGCAGTGACCTAGCTTCTGAGCAGTTCTTC.

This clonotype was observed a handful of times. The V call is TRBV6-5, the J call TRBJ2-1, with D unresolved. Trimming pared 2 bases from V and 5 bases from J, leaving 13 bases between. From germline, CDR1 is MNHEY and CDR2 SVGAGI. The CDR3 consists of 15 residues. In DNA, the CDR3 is TGTGCCAGCAGTTACCGGCCGGCGAACAACAATGAGCAGTTCTTC. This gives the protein CASSYRPANNNEQFF.

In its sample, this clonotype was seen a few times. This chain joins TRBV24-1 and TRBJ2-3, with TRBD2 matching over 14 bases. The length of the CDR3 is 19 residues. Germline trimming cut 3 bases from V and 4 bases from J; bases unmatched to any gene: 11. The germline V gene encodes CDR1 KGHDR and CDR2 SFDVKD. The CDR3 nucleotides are TGTGCCACCAGTGATCAGAAGACTAGCGGGGGGGCCTCGGCAGATACGCAGTATTTT. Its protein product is CATSDQKTSGGASADTQYF.

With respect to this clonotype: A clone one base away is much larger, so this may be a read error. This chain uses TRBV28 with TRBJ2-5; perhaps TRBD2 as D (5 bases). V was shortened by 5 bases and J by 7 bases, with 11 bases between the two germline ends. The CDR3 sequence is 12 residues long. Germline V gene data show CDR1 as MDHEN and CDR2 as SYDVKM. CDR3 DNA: TGTGCCAGCAGTACTACTCGGGGGACCCAGTACTTC. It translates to CASSTTRGTQYF.

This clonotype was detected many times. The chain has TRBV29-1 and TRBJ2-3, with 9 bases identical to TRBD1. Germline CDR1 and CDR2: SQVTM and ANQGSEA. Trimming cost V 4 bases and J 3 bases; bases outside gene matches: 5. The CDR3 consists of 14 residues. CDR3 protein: CSVARDRETDTQYF. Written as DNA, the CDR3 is TGCAGCGTTGCCCGGGACAGGGAGACAGATACGCAGTATTTT.

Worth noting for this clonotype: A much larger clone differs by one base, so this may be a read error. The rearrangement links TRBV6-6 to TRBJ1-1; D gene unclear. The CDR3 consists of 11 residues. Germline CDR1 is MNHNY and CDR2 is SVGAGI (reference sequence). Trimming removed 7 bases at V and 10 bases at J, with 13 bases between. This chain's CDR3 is CASTGSSGAFF. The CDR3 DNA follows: TGTGCCAGCACCGGAAGCTCTGGAGCTTTCTTT.

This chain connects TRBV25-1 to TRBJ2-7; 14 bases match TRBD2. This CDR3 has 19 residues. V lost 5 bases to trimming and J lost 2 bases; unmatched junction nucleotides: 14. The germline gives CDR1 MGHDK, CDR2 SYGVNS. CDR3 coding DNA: TGTGCCAGCAGTTTAATCGGACTAGCGGGAGGTCGTGCGCCCTACGAGCAGTACTTC. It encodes CASSLIGLAGGRAPYEQYF.

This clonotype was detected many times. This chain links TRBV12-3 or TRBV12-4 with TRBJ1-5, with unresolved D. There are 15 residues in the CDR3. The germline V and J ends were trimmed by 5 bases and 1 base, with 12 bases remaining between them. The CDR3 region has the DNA TGTGCCAGCAGTCCGGACTTGGGGAGCAATCAGCCCCAGCATTTT. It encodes CASSPDLGSNQPQHF.

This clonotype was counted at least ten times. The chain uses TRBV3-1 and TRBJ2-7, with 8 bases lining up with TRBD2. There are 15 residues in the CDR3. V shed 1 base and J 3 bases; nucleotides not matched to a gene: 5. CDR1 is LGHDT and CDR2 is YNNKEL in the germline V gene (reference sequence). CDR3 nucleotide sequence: TGTGCCAGCAGCCAAGGTCTACTAGCGGACTACGAGCAGTACTTC. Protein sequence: CASSQGLLADYEQYF.

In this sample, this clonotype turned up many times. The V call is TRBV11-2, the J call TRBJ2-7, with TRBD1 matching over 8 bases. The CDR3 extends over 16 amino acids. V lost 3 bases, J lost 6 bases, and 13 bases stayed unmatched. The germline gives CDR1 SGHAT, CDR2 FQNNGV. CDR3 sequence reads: CASSLWTGNLVGEQYF. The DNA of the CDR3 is TGTGCCAGCAGCTTGTGGACAGGGAACCTAGTGGGCGAGCAGTACTTC.

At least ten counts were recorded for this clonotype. Written as DNA, the CDR3 is TGTGCCAGCAGCGTACAGGGGGCGGGTGAAGCTTTCTTT. It translates to CASSVQGAGEAFF. The chain recombines TRBV12-3 or TRBV12-4 with TRBJ1-1; 9 bases map to TRBD1. J gave up 7 bases and V 6 bases, and 6 bases lay outside the gene matches. CDR3 size: 13 residues.

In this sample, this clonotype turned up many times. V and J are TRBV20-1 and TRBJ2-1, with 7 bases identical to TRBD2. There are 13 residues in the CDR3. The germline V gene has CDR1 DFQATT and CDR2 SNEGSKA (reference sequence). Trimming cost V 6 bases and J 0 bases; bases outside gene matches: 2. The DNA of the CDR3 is TGCAGTGCCAGCGGGGTCTCCTACAATGAGCAGTTCTTC. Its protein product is CSASGVSYNEQFF.

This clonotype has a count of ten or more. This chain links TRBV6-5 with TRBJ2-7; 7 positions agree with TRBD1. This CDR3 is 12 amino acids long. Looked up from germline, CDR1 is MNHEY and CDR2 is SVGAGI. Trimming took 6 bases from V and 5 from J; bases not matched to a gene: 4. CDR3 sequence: CASSRGTDEQYF. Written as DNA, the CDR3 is TGTGCCAGCAGCCGAGGGACAGACGAGCAGTACTTC.

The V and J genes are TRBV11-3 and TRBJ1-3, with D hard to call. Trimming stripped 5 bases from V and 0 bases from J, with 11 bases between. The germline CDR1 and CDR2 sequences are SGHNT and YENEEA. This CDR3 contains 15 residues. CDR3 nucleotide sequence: TGTGCCAGCAGCCCGGGTGGAGGCTCTGGAAACACCATATATTTT. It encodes CASSPGGGSGNTIYF.

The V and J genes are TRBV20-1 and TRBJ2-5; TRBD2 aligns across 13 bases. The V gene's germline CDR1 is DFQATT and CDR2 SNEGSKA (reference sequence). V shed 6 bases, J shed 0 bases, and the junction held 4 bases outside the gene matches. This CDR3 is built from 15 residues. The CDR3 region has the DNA TGCAGTGCCTCGGGACTAGCGGGGTACCAAGAGACCCAGTACTTC. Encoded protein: CSASGLAGYQETQYF.

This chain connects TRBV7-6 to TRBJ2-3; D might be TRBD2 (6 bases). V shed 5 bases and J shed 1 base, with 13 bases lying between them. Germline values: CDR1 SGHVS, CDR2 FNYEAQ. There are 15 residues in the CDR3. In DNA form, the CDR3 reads TGTGCCAGCAGCCTGAGTTGGGGGGGCACAGATACGCAGTATTTT. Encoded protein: CASSLSWGGTDTQYF.

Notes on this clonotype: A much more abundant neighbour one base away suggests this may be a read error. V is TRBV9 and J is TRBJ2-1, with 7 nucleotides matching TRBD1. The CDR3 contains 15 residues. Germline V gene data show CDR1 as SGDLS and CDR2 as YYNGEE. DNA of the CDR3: TGTGCCAGCAGCGTTTTGGGACAGTTCGACAATAAGCAGTTCTTC. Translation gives CASSVLGQFDNKQFF.

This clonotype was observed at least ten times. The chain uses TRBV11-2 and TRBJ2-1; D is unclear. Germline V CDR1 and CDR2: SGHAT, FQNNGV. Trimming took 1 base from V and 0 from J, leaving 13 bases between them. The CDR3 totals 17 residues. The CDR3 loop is CASSLGPVSSSYNEQFF. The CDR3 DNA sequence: TGTGCCAGCAGCTTAGGTCCGGTTTCGAGCTCCTACAATGAGCAGTTCTTC. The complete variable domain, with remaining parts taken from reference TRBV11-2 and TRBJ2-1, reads EAGVAQSPRYKIIEKRQSVAFWCNPISGHATLYWYQQILGQGPKLLIQFQNNGVVDDSQLPKDRFSAERLKGVDSTLKIQPAKLEDSAVYLCASSLGPVSSSYNEQFFGPGTRLTVL.

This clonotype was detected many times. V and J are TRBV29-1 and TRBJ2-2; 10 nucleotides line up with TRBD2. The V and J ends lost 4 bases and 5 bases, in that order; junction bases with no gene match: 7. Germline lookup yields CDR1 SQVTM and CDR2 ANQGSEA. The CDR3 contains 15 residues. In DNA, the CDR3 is TGCAGCGTTGTCCTAGCGGGAGAGTGGACCGGGGAGCTGTTTTTT. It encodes CSVVLAGEWTGELFF.

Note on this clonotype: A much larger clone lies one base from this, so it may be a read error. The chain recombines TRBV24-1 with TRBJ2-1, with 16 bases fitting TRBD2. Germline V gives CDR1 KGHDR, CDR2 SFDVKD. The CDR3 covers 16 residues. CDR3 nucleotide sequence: TGTGCCACCAGTGACCCCGGGACTAGCGGGAGGGATGAGCAGCTCTTC. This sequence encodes CATSDPGTSGRDEQLF.

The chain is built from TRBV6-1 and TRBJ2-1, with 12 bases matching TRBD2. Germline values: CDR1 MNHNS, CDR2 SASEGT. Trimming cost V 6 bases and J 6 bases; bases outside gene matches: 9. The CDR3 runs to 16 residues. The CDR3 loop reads CASSRDLAGGSNEQFF. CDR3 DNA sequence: TGTGCCAGCAGCCGCGACCTAGCGGGAGGGTCCAATGAGCAGTTCTTC.

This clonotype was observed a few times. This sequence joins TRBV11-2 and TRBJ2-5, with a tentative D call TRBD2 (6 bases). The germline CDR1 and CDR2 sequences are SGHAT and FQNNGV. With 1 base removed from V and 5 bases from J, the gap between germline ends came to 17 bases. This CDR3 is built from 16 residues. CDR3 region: CASSLGETSSVETQYF. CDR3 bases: TGTGCCAGCAGCTTAGGGGAGACTAGTAGCGTTGAGACCCAGTACTTC. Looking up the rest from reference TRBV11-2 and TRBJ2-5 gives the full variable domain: EAGVAQSPRYKIIEKRQSVAFWCNPISGHATLYWYQQILGQGPKLLIQFQNNGVVDDSQLPKDRFSAERLKGVDSTLKIQPAKLEDSAVYLCASSLGETSSVETQYFGPGTRLLVL.

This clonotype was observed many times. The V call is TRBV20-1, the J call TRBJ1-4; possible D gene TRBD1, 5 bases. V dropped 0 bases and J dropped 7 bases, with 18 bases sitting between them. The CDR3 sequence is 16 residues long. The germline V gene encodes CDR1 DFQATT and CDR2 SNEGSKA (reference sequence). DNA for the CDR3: TGCAGTGCTAGAGATTTCTTGGGGCGGGGAGGTGAAAAACTGTTTTTT. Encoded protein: CSARDFLGRGGEKLFF.